The present T cell receptor beta chain was sequenced within a study of blood T cell repertoires in COVID-19 (TCRdb year 2020). General notes on the study: Samples covering the acute and convalescent phases of COVID-19 were provided by collaborators in the United States, Italy and Spain. The repertoires were made available in a free public database intended to serve as a resource for research on the immune response to SARS-CoV-2. The dataset comprised deeply sampled blood TCRbeta repertoires from subjects exposed to, actively infected with, or recovered from COVID-19. Samples came from the ongoing ImmuneRACE study (first 160 participants) plus 1,254 subjects from 6 global collaborators. The sample metadata nearly always contained a de-identified subject ID, COVID-19 status, age in years and sex. Where available, HLA class I and class II types were obtained from metadata supplied by the sample provider rather than from assay-based typing. The prospective study material was composed of cDNA or gDNA derived from T cells, B-cell-depleted T cells, or PBMCs. Study-level results and caveats: The quantity of clinical and demographic metadata differed by source and by participant and was supplied without curation.

TCRbeta CDR3 regions were amplified from genomic DNA using the immunoSEQ Assay, a bias-controlled multiplex PCR. On the authors' methods: Nucleated cell counts per sample were estimated from amplification of reference gene primers within the assay. To quantify the absolute abundance of each unique TCRbeta CDR3 rearrangement, sequence reads were collapsed and filtered. For each sample, productive Simpson clonality was calculated as the square root of Simpson's diversity index over productive rearrangements. Held by TCRdb, this immuneACCESS table contains in-frame sequences only and omits some clones. Under half of the omission traces to an unresolved V gene where checked; the cause of the rest is unknown. D and trimming come from the DNA, and the V and J calls and clone size come from that table. In this sample the table shows approximately 280,000 clones, approximately 88% of which occur a single time. 2% to 2.5% of the sample comes from the top ten.

Each collaborating institution followed its own protocols to collect whole blood in K2EDTA tubes. For TCRbeta analysis, collaborators shipped samples as frozen whole blood, isolated PBMCs, or DNA extracted from either of those sample types. Note on this clone: No antigen is known for it. Within one base of it there is no much larger clone, and no base qualities were kept.

The V end gives up 6 bases and the J end 5 bases, leaving 6 bases in the junction not matched to a gene. From a lookup of the germline V gene (reference sequence), CDR1 and CDR2 are MNHEY and SMNVEV. Including the terminal cysteine and phenylalanine, the CDR3 comprises 13 residues. Of the read, only the CDR3 DNA is kept; its 39 bases are in frame from base 1. The clonotype comes from a man aged 45-60 years with acute or convalescent COVID-19. Specimen: peripheral blood. The chain links TRBV27 with TRBJ2-5; the central 7 bases match TRBD1. The CDR3 sequence is CASSPTGRETQYF. Read as DNA, the sequence is TGTGCCAGCAGCCCGACAGGGCGGGAGACCCAGTACTTC.